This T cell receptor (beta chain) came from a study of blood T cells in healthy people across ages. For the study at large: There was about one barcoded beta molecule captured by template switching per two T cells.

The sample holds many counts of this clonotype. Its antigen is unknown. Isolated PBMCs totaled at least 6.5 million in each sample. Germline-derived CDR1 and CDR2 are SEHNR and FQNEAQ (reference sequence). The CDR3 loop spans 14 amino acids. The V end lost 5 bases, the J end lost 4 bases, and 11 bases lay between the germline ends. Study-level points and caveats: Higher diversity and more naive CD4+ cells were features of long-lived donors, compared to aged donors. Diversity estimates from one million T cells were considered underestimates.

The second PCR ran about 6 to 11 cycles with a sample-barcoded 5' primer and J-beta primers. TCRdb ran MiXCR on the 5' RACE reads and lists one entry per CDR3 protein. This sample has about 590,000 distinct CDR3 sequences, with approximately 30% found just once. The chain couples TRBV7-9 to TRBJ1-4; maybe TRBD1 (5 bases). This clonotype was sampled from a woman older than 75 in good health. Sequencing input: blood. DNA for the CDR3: TGTGCCAGCAGCGAGATCGGGGGTAATGAAAAACTGTTTTTT. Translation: CASSEIGGNEKLFF.